This T cell receptor (beta chain) was recorded in a study of blood T cell repertoires in COVID-19. The data were produced by immunoSEQ multiplex PCR, yet TCRdb's version contains in-frame clones alone and is incomplete. The sample shows 250,000 to 400,000 clones, roughly 90% of them seen only once. This clone came up a few times. CDR1 KGHSH and CDR2 LQKENI come from the germline V gene. Trimming took 5 bases from V and 3 from J, leaving 13 bases between them. This CDR3 contains 14 residues. This clonotype originated in a man aged 55 to 69 who had recovered from COVID-19. The sample was PBMCs or T cells enriched from blood (not recorded which). The chain combines TRBV18 with TRBJ1-2; no clear D. In DNA form, the CDR3 reads TGTGCCAGCTCAAGTGGGAGGTCGGACTATGGCTACACCTTC. Protein: CASSSGRSDYGYTF.